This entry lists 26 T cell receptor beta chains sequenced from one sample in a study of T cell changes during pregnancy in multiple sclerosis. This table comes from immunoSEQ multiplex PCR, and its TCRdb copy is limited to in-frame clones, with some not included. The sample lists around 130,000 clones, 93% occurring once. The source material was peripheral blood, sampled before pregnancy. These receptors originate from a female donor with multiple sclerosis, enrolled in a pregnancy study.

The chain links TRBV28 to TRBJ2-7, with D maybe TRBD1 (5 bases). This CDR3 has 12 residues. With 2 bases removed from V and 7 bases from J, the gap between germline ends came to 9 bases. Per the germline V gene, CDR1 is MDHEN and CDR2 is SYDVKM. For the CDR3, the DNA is TGTGCCAGCAGTTTAGTAGGGGATGAGCAGTACTTC. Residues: CASSLVGDEQYF.

The CDR3 reads CASSLPGQSTEAFF. CDR3 DNA sequence: TGTGCCAGCAGCCTGCCGGGACAGAGCACTGAAGCTTTCTTT. The genes are TRBV7-8 and TRBJ1-1, with 7 bases fitting TRBD1. The ends lost 5 bases at V and 4 bases at J; junction bases unmatched: 7. This CDR3 has 14 amino acids. Germline V gene lookup returns CDR1 SGHVS and CDR2 FQNEAQ.

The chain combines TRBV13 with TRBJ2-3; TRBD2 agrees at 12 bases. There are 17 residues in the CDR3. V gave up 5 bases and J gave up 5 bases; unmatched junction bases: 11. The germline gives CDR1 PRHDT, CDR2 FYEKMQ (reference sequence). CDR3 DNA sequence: TGTGCCAGCAGCGGAGAATCTAGCGGGGGGGCCTTAGATACGCAGTATTTT. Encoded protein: CASSGESSGGALDTQYF.

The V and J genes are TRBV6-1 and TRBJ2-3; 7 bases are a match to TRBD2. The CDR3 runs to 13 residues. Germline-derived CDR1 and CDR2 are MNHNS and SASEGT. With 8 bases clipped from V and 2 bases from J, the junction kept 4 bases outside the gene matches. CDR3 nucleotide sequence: TGTGCCAGCGGGGGGGACTCCACAGATACGCAGTATTTT. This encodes CASGGDSTDTQYF.

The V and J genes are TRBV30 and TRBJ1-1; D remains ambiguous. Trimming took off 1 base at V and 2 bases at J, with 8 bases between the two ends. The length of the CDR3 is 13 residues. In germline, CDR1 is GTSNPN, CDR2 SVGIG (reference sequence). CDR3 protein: CAWSGQINTEAFF. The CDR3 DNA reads TGTGCCTGGAGTGGGCAGATTAACACTGAAGCTTTCTTT.

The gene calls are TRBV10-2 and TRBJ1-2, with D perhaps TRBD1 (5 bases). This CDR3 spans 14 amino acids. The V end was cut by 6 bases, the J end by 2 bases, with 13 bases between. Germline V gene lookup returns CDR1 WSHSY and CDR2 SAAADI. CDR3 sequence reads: CASSETGANYGYTF. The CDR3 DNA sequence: TGCGCCAGCAGCGAAACAGGAGCGAACTATGGCTACACCTTC.

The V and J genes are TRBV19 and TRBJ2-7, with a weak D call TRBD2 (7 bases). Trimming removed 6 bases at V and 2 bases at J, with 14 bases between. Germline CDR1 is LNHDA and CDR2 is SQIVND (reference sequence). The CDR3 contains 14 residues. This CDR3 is CASSTGTTAYEQYF. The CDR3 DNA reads TGTGCCAGTAGCACAGGGACTACCGCCTACGAGCAGTACTTC.

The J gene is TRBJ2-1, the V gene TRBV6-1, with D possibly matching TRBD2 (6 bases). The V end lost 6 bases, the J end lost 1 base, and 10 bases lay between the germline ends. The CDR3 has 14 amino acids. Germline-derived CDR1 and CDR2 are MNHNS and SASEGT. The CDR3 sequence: CASSFGGSYNEQFF. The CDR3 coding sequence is TGTGCCAGCAGCTTTGGGGGGTCCTACAATGAGCAGTTCTTC.

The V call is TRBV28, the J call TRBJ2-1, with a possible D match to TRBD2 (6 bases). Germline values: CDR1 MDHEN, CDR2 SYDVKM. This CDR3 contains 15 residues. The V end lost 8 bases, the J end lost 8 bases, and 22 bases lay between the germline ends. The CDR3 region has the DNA TGTGCCAGCCGCTGGAGGGGCTCTCGGTTCGATGAGCAGTTCTTC. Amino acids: CASRWRGSRFDEQFF.

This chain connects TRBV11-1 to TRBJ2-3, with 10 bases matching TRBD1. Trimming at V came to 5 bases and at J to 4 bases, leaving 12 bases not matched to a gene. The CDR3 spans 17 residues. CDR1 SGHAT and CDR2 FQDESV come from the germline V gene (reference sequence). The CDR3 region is CASSMGAGQGKADTQYF. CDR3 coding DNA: TGTGCCAGCAGCATGGGGGCGGGACAGGGGAAGGCAGATACGCAGTATTTT.

CDR3 residues: CASSLTSGRAGNEQFF. CDR3 in DNA: TGTGCCAGCAGCTTGACTAGCGGGAGGGCCGGCAATGAGCAGTTCTTC. The rearrangement uses TRBV5-5 and TRBJ2-1; 13 bases line up with TRBD2. Germline CDR1 reads SGHKS; CDR2 reads YYEKEE (reference sequence). The CDR3 length is 16 residues. Losses at the gene ends were 1 base for V and 6 bases for J; bases not matched to a gene: 4.

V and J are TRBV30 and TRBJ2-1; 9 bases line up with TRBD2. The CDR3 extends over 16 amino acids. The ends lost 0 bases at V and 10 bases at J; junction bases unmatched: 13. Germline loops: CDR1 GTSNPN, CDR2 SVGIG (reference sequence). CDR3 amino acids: CAWSVFRGGGAWEQFF. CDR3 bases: TGTGCCTGGAGTGTATTTAGGGGCGGGGGGGCCTGGGAGCAGTTCTTC.

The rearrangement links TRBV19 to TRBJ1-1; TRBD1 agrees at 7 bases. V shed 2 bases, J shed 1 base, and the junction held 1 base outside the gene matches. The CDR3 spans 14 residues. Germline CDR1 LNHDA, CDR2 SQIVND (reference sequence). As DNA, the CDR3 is TGTGCCAGTAGTATAACAGGGGCGAACACTGAAGCTTTCTTT. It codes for CASSITGANTEAFF.

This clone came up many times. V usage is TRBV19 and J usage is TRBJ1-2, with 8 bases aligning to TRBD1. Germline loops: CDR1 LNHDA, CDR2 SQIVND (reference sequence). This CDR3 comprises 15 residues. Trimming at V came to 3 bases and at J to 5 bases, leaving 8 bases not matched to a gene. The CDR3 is CASSMGPGGVYGYTF. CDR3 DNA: TGTGCCAGTAGTATGGGGCCAGGGGGCGTTTATGGCTACACCTTC. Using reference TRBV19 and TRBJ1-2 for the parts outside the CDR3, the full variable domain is DGGITQSPKYLFRKEGQNVTLSCEQNLNHDAMYWYRQDPGQGLRLIYYSQIVNDFQKGDIAEGYSVSREKKESFPLTVTSAQKNPTAFYLCASSMGPGGVYGYTFGSGTRLTVV.

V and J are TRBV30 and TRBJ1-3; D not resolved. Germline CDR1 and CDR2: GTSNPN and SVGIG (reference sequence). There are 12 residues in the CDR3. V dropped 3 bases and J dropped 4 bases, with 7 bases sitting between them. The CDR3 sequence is CAWSGGGNTIYF. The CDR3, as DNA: TGTGCCTGGAGCGGAGGGGGAAACACCATATATTTT.

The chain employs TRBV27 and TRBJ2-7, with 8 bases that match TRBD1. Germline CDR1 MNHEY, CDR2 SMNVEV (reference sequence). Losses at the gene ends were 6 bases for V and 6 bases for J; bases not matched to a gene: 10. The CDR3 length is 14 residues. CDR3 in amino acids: CASSPGQAIFEQYF. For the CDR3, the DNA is TGTGCCAGCAGCCCGGGACAGGCGATCTTCGAGCAGTACTTC.

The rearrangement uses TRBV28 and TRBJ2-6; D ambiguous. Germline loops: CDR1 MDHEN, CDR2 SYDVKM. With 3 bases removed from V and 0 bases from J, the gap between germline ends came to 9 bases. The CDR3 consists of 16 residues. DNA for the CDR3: TGTGCCAGCAGTTTGGGCCGAAACTCTGGGGCCAACGTCCTGACTTTC. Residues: CASSLGRNSGANVLTF.

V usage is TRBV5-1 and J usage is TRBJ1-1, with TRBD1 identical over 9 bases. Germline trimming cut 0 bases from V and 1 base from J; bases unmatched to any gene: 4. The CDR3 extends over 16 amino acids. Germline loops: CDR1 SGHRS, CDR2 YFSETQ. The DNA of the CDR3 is TGCGCCAGCAGCTTGGGACAGGGGGTAAGGAACACTGAAGCTTTCTTT. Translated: CASSLGQGVRNTEAFF.

The CDR3 DNA is TGTGCCAGCAGCTTACCCGGGGAGGGCACTGAAGCTTTCTTT. It is translated as CASSLPGEGTEAFF. V usage is TRBV7-9 and J usage is TRBJ1-1; no definite D call. The V gene lost 2 bases and the J gene lost 4 bases, with 11 bases spanning the gap. Looked up from germline, CDR1 is SEHNR and CDR2 is FQNEAQ (reference sequence). The CDR3 runs to 14 residues. The full variable domain, in which reference TRBV7-9 and TRBJ1-1 provide the parts outside the CDR3, is DTGVSQNPRHKITKRGQNVTFRCDPISEHNRLYWYRQTLGQGPEFLTYFQNEAQLEKSRLLSDRFSAERPKGSFSTLEIQRTEQGDSAMYLCASSLPGEGTEAFFGQGTRLTVV.

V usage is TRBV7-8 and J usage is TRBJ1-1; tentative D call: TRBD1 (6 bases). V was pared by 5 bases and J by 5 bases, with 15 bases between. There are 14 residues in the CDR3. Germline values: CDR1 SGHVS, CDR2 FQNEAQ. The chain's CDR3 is CASSPYRDGTEAFF. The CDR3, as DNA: TGTGCCAGCAGCCCCTACAGGGACGGGACTGAAGCTTTCTTT. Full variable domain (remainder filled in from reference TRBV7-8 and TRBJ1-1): GAGVSQSPRYKVAKRGQDVALRCDPISGHVSLFWYQQALGQGPEFLTYFQNEAQLDKSGLPSDRFFAERPEGSVSTLKIQRTQQEDSAVYLCASSPYRDGTEAFFGQGTRLTVV.

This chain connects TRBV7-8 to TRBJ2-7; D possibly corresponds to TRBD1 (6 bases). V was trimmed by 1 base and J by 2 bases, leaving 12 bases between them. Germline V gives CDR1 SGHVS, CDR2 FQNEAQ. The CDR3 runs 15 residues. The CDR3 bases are TGTGCCAGCAGCTTAGTGGGGGCAGGAACCTACGAGCAGTACTTC. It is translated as CASSLVGAGTYEQYF.

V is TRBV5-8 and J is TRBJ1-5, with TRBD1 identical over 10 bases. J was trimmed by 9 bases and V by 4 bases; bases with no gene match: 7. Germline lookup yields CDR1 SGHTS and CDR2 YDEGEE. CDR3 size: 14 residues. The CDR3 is CASSRDRGFWPQHF. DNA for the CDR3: TGTGCCAGCAGCCGGGACAGGGGCTTTTGGCCCCAGCATTTT.

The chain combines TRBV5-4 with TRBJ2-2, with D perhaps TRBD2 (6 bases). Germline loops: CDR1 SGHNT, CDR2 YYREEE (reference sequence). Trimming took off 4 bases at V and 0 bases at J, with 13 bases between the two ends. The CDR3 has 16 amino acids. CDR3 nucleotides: TGTGCCAGCAGCCCTGGCGGGACCCCGAACACCGGGGAGCTGTTTTTT. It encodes CASSPGGTPNTGELFF.

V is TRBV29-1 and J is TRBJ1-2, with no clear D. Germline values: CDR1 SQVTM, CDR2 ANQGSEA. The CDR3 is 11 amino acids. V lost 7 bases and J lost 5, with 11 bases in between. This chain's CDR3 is CSASGPYGYTF. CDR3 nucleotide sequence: TGCAGCGCCTCGGGTCCTTATGGCTACACCTTC.

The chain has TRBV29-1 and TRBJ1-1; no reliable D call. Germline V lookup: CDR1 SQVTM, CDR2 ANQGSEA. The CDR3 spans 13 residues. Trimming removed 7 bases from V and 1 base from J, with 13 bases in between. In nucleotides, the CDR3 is TGCAGCGCCAACCCGACTGGGAACACTGAAGCTTTCTTT. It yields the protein CSANPTGNTEAFF.

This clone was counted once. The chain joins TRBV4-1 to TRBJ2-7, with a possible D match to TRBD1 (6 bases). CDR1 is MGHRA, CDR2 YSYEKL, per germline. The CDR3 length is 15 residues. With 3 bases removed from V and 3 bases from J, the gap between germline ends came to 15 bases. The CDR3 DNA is TGCGCCAGCAGCCAGCGACAGGAGCCTAACTACGAGCAGTACTTC. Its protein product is CASSQRQEPNYEQYF.